This T cell receptor (beta chain) came from a study of blood T cell repertoires in COVID-19. Study-level information: Samples of COVID-19 (acute and convalescent) were obtained from the United States, Italy and Spain. Sources were T cells, B-cell-depleted T cells, or PBMCs; the material itself was cDNA or gDNA.

CDR3 length equals 12 residues. Germline CDR1 SQVTM, CDR2 ANQGSEA. V lost 7 bases and J lost 4, with 13 bases in between. Authors' methods: Nucleated cell counts were estimated from reference gene primer amplification. Here immunoSEQ multiplex PCR was the method, and the copy in TCRdb shows in-frame clones only, minus some. That table supplies the V and J calls and clone size; D and trimming were determined from the DNA. The table has about 25,000 clones, around nine tenths seen once. The sequence was obtained from a human donor with active COVID-19. The donor label of this sample is uncertain. The rearrangement joins TRBV29-1 to TRBJ1-1; no clear D gene. The sequenced sample was peripheral blood. The CDR3 spells CSAWARVTEAFF. CDR3 nucleotides: TGCAGCGCCTGGGCCCGCGTCACTGAAGCTTTCTTT.